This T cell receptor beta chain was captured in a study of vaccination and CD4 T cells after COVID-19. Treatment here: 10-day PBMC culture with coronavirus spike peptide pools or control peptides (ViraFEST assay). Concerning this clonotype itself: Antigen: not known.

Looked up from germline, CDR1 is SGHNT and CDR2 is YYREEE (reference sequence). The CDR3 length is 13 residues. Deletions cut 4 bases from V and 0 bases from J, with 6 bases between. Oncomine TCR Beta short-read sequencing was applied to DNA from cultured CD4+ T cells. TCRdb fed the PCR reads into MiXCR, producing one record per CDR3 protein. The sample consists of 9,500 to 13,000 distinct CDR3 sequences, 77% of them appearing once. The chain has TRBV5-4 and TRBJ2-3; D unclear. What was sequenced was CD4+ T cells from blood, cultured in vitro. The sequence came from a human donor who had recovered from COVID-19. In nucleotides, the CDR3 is TGTGCCAGCAGCCAGGAGAGCACAGATACGCAGTATTTT. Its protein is CASSQESTDTQYF.